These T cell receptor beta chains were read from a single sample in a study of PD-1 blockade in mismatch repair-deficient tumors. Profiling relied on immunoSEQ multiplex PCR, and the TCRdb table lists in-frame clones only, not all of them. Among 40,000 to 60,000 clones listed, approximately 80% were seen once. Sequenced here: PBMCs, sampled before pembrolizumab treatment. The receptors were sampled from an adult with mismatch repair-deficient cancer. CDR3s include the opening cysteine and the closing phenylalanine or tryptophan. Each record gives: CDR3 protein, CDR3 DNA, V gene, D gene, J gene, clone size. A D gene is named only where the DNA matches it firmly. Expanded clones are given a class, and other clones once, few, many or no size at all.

CDR3: CASSLGRASFTGELFF
DNA: TGTGCCAGCAGCTTAGGACGGGCTAGTTTCACCGGGGAGCTGTTTTTT
V: TRBV11-3
D: NA
J: TRBJ2-2
size: NA

CDR3: CASSLGWDEQYF
DNA: TGTGCCAGCAGCTTGGGGTGGGACGAGCAGTACTTC
V: TRBV5-6
D: NA
J: TRBJ2-7
size: NA

CDR3: CAIRRQGAYGNTIYF
DNA: TGTGCCATCAGAAGACAGGGGGCTTATGGAAACACCATATATTTT
V: TRBV10-3
D: TRBD1
J: TRBJ1-3
size: NA

CDR3: CASSLFVFQVSGNTIYF
DNA: TGTGCCAGCAGCTTATTCGTGTTCCAGGTCTCTGGAAACACCATATATTTT
V: TRBV11-2
D: NA
J: TRBJ1-3
size: NA

CDR3: CASSLGGGNTEAFF
DNA: TGTGCCAGCAGTTTAGGGGGAGGGAACACTGAAGCTTTCTTT
V: TRBV27
D: NA
J: TRBJ1-1
size: NA

CDR3: CASSALSLSTDTQYF
DNA: TGTGCCAGCAGTGCCCTCTCCCTTAGCACAGATACGCAGTATTTT
V: TRBV6-5
D: NA
J: TRBJ2-3
size: NA

CDR3: CASRETGEETQYF
DNA: TGCGCCAGCAGGGAGACAGGGGAAGAGACCCAGTACTTC
V: TRBV4-1
D: TRBD1
J: TRBJ2-5
size: NA

CDR3: CASSQDSRRVEQYF
DNA: TGCGCCAGCAGCCAAGACTCCAGGAGGGTCGAGCAGTACTTC
V: TRBV4-1
D: NA
J: TRBJ2-7
size: few

CDR3: CASSEGGDYNEQFF
DNA: TGCGCCAGCAGTGAGGGGGGTGACTACAATGAGCAGTTCTTC
V: TRBV10-1
D: NA
J: TRBJ2-1
size: NA

CDR3: CASSPPSVADEQYF
DNA: TGTGCCAGCTCACCCCCGAGTGTGGCCGACGAGCAGTACTTC
V: TRBV18
D: NA
J: TRBJ2-7
size: NA

CDR3: CASSLDRADIQYF
DNA: TGTGCCAGCAGCTTAGACAGGGCGGACATTCAGTACTTC
V: TRBV11-2
D: NA
J: TRBJ2-4
size: NA

CDR3: CASSPFSAGTSGKETQYF
DNA: TGTGCCAGCAGCCCGTTCTCCGCAGGGACTAGCGGGAAAGAGACCCAGTACTTC
V: TRBV4-2
D: TRBD2
J: TRBJ2-5
size: NA

CDR3: CASIGLAGGEQYF
DNA: TGTGCCAGTATCGGACTAGCGGGAGGCGAGCAGTACTTC
V: TRBV19
D: TRBD2
J: TRBJ2-7
size: NA

CDR3: CASSIDGGYRGNNQPQHF
DNA: TGTGCCAGTAGTATAGACGGGGGCTACAGGGGCAACAATCAGCCCCAGCATTTT
V: TRBV19
D: TRBD1
J: TRBJ1-5
size: few

CDR3: CASRVTSGSLKQFF
DNA: TGTGCCAGCAGGGTCACTAGCGGGAGTCTGAAGCAGTTCTTC
V: TRBV11-3
D: TRBD2
J: TRBJ2-1
size: NA

CDR3: CASSAYDRYNEQFF
DNA: TGTGCCAGCAGTGCCTACGACAGGTACAATGAGCAGTTCTTC
V: TRBV27
D: NA
J: TRBJ2-1
size: NA

CDR3: CASSNQGGGANVLTF
DNA: TGTGCCAGCAGCAACCAGGGCGGAGGGGCCAACGTCCTGACTTTC
V: TRBV28
D: NA
J: TRBJ2-6
size: NA

CDR3: CASMESGVYTDTQYF
DNA: TGTGCCAGTATGGAGTCAGGCGTTTACACAGATACGCAGTATTTT
V: TRBV19
D: NA
J: TRBJ2-3
size: NA

CDR3: CASSAGQYRGEQFF
DNA: TGTGCCAGCAGCGCGGGACAGTACAGGGGTGAGCAGTTCTTC
V: TRBV9
D: TRBD1
J: TRBJ2-1
size: NA

CDR3: CASSLGGSSYEQYF
DNA: TGCGCCAGCAGCTTGGGCGGGTCCTCCTACGAGCAGTACTTC
V: TRBV5-1
D: NA
J: TRBJ2-7
size: NA

CDR3: CASNSWGSTNQPQHF
DNA: TGTGCCAGCAACTCGTGGGGCTCGACAAATCAGCCCCAGCATTTT
V: TRBV5-6
D: NA
J: TRBJ1-5
size: NA

CDR3: CASSLDLAGTDTQYF
DNA: TGTGCCAGCAGCTTAGATCTAGCGGGAACAGATACGCAGTATTTT
V: TRBV11-2
D: TRBD2
J: TRBJ2-3
size: few

CDR3: CASSRGASGSGHEQYF
DNA: TGTGCCAGTAGTAGAGGGGCTAGCGGGAGTGGCCACGAGCAGTACTTC
V: TRBV19
D: TRBD2
J: TRBJ2-7
size: NA

CDR3: CASSKLAGESTDTQYF
DNA: TGTGCCAGCAGTAAACTAGCGGGAGAGAGCACAGATACGCAGTATTTT
V: TRBV7-8
D: TRBD2
J: TRBJ2-3
size: NA

CDR3: CASQRDRLDYGYTF
DNA: TGTGCCAGCCAAAGGGACAGGTTAGACTATGGCTACACCTTC
V: TRBV2
D: TRBD1
J: TRBJ1-2
size: NA

CDR3: CASSVDRANRDNYGYTF
DNA: TGTGCCAGCAGCGTGGACAGGGCGAATAGGGATAACTATGGCTACACCTTC
V: TRBV9
D: TRBD1
J: TRBJ1-2
size: NA

CDR3: CASSSSGGLGELFF
DNA: TGTGCCAGCAGCTCCTCTGGCGGGCTGGGGGAGCTGTTTTTT
V: TRBV11-1
D: NA
J: TRBJ2-2
size: once

CDR3: CASTLAALATEAFF
DNA: TGTGCCAGTACGCTCGCAGCTCTGGCCACTGAAGCTTTCTTT
V: TRBV2
D: NA
J: TRBJ1-1
size: few

CDR3: CASSSEGDRSSGNTIYF
DNA: TGTGCCAGCTCCTCGGAGGGGGACCGAAGCTCTGGAAACACCATATATTTT
V: TRBV18
D: NA
J: TRBJ1-3
size: NA

CDR3: CASSPAGGTGKDEQYF
DNA: TGTGCCAGCAGCCCGGCTGGAGGGACAGGGAAAGACGAGCAGTACTTC
V: TRBV6-4
D: TRBD1
J: TRBJ2-7
size: medium-sized

CDR3: CASSEATSEQFF
DNA: TGTGCCAGCAGTGAAGCAACTAGCGAGCAGTTCTTC
V: TRBV6-1
D: NA
J: TRBJ2-1
size: few

CDR3: CAISESTANYGYTF
DNA: TGTGCCATCAGTGAGTCAACTGCTAACTATGGCTACACCTTC
V: TRBV10-3
D: NA
J: TRBJ1-2
size: NA

CDR3: CAWSVRGLSSSGANVLTF
DNA: TGTGCCTGGAGTGTACGCGGGCTGAGCAGCTCTGGGGCCAACGTCCTGACTTTC
V: TRBV30
D: NA
J: TRBJ2-6
size: once

CDR3: CSVEVPFTGELFF
DNA: TGCAGCGTTGAAGTTCCTTTCACCGGGGAGCTGTTTTTT
V: TRBV29-1
D: NA
J: TRBJ2-2
size: once

CDR3: CASSAPGQTMDTEAFF
DNA: TGTGCCAGCTCAGCCCCGGGACAGACTATGGACACTGAAGCTTTCTTT
V: TRBV18
D: TRBD1
J: TRBJ1-1
size: NA

CDR3: CASSSREGGETQYF
DNA: TGTGCCAGCAGCTCAAGGGAGGGTGGAGAGACCCAGTACTTC
V: TRBV7-8
D: TRBD2
J: TRBJ2-5
size: NA

CDR3: CASSISAGPNTEAFF
DNA: TGTGCCAGTAGTATATCCGCAGGGCCGAACACTGAAGCTTTCTTT
V: TRBV19
D: NA
J: TRBJ1-1
size: NA

CDR3: CASSSIGTMAFF
DNA: TGTGCCAGCAGTAGTATCGGGACGATGGCTTTCTTT
V: TRBV25-1
D: NA
J: TRBJ1-1
size: NA

CDR3: CASLGHRESSGNTIYF
DNA: TGTGCCAGCTTGGGGCACAGGGAGTCTTCTGGAAACACCATATATTTT
V: TRBV2
D: NA
J: TRBJ1-3
size: once

CDR3: CASSSPRDGYTF
DNA: TGTGCCAGCAGCTCTCCTCGTGATGGCTACACCTTC
V: TRBV5-4
D: NA
J: TRBJ1-2
size: NA

CDR3: CASSFAGEETQYF
DNA: TGTGCCAGCAGCTTCGCGGGAGAAGAGACCCAGTACTTC
V: TRBV7-2
D: TRBD2
J: TRBJ2-5
size: NA

CDR3: CASSLDLPRTSGSAYEQYF
DNA: TGTGCCAGCAGCTTAGATCTTCCCCGGACTAGCGGGAGTGCCTACGAGCAGTACTTC
V: TRBV11-2
D: TRBD2
J: TRBJ2-7
size: NA

CDR3: CASSLVVAANYGYTF
DNA: TGTGCCAGCAGCTTAGTTGTGGCCGCTAACTATGGCTACACCTTC
V: TRBV7-8
D: NA
J: TRBJ1-2
size: NA

CDR3: CATNLATNYGYTF
DNA: TGTGCCACCAACCTGGCTACGAACTATGGCTACACCTTC
V: TRBV6-6
D: NA
J: TRBJ1-2
size: NA

CDR3: CASSPSLQKRGSGANVLTF
DNA: TGTGCCAGCAGCCCCTCCCTACAGAAAAGGGGCTCTGGGGCCAACGTCCTGACTTTC
V: TRBV11-2
D: NA
J: TRBJ2-6
size: NA